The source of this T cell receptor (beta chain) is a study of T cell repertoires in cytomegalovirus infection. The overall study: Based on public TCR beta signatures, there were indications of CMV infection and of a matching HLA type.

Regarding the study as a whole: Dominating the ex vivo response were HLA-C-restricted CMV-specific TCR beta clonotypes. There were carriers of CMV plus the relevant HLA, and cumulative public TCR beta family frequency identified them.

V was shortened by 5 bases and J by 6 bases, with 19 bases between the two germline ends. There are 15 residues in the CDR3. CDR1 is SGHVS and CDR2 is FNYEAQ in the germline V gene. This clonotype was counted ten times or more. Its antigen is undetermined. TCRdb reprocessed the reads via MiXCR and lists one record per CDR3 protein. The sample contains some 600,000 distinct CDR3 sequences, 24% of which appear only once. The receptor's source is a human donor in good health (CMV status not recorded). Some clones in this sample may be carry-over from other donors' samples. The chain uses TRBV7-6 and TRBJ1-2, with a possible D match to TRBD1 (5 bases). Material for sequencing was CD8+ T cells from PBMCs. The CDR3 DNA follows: TGTGCCAGCAGCCCCGCCCCAGGGTCGGCCCATGGCTACACCTTC. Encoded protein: CASSPAPGSAHGYTF. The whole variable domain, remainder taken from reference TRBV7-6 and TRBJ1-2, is GAGVSQSPRYKVTKRGQDVALRCDPISGHVSLYWYRQALGQGPEFLTYFNYEAQQDKSGLPNDRFSAERPEGSISTLTIQRTEQRDSAMYRCASSPAPGSAHGYTFGSGTRLTVV.